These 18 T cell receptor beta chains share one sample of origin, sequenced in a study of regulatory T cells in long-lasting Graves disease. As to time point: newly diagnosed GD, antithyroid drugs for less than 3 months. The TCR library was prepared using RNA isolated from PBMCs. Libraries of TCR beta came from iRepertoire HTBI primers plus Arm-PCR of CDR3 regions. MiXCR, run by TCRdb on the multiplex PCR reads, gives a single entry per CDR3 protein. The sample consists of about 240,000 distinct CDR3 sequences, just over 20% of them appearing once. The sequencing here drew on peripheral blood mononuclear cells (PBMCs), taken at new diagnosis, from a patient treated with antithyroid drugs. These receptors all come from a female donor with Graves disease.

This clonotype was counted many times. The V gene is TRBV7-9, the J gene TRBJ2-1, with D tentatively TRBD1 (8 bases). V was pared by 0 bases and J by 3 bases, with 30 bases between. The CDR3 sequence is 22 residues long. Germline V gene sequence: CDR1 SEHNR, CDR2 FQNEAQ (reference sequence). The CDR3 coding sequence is TGTGCCAGCAGCTTAGCTGGAAAGACAGGGGAGGGGGCAAGCCATTTCTACAATGAGCAGTTCTTC. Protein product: CASSLAGKTGEGASHFYNEQFF.

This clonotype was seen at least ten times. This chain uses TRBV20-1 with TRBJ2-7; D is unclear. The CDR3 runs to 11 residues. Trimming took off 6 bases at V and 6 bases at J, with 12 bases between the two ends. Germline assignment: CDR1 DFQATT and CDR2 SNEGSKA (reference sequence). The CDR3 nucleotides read TGCAGTGCGAGATTAGCTTCCGAGCAGTACTTC. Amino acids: CSARLASEQYF.

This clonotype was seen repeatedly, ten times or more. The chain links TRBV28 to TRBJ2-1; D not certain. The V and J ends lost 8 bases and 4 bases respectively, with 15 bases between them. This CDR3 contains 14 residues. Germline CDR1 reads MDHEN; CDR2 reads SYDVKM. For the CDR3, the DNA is TGTGCCAGCGGACCGACTCTTGGGTACAATGAGCAGTTCTTC. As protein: CASGPTLGYNEQFF.

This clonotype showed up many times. CDR3 protein: CAISPGTGLNQPQHF. CDR3 coding DNA: TGTGCCATCAGTCCCGGGACAGGTCTCAATCAGCCCCAGCATTTT. The rearrangement uses TRBV10-3 and TRBJ1-5, with 8 positions matching TRBD1. Looked up from germline, CDR1 is ENHRY and CDR2 is SYGVKD. This CDR3 region has 15 residues. V trimming: 5 bases; J trimming: 3 bases; junction bases outside the gene matches: 6.

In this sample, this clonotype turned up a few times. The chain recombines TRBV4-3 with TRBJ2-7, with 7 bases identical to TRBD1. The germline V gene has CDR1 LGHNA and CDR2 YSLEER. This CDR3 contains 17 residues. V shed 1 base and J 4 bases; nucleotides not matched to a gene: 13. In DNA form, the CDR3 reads TGCGCCAGCAGCCAAGGGATGGGAACAGGGGCTCCGTACGAGCAGTACTTC. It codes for CASSQGMGTGAPYEQYF.

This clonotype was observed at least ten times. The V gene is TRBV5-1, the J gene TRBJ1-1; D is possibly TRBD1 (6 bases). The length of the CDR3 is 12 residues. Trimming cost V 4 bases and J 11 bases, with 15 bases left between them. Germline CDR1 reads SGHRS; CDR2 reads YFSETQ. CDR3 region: CASSRDNSPAFF. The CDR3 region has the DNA TGCGCCAGCAGCCGGGACAACAGCCCTGCTTTCTTT.

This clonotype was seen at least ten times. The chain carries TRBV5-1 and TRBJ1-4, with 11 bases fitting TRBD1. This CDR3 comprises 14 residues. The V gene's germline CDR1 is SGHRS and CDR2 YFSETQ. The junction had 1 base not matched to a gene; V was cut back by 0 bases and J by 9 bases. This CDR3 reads CASSLGTGGKKLFF. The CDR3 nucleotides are TGCGCCAGCAGCTTGGGGACAGGGGGCAAAAAACTGTTTTTT. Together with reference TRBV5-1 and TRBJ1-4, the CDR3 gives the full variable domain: KAGVTQTPRYLIKTRGQQVTLSCSPISGHRSVSWYQQTPGQGLQFLFEYFSETQRNKGNFPGRFSGRQFSNSRSEMNVSTLELGDSALYLCASSLGTGGKKLFFGSGTQLSVL.

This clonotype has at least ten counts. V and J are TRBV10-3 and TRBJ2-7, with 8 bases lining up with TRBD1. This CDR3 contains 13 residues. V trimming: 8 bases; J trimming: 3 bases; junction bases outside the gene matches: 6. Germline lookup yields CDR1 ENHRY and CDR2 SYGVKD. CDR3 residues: CAIGQGEGYEQYF. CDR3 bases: TGTGCCATCGGACAGGGCGAGGGCTACGAGCAGTACTTC.

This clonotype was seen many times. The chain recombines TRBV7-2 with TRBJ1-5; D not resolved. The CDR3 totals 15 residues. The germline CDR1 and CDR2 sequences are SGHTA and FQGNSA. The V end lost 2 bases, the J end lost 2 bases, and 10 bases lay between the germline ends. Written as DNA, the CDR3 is TGTGCCAGCAGCTTAAGTCGGCAGGGCAATCAGCCCCAGCATTTT. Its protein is CASSLSRQGNQPQHF.

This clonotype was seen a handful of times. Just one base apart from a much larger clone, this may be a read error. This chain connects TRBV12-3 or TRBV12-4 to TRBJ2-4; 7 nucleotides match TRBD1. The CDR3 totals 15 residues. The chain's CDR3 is CASGLTGQGSNIQYF. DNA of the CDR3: TGTGCCAGCGGTTTGACAGGGCAGGGGTCAAACATTCAGTACTTC.

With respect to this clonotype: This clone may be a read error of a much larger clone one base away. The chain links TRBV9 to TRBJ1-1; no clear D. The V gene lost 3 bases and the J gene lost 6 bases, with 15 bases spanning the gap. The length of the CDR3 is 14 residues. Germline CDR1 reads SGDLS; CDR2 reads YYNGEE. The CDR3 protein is CASSEAPPEAEAFF. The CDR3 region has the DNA TGTGCCAGCAGCGAGGCCCCACCGGAGGCTGAAGCTTTCTTT.

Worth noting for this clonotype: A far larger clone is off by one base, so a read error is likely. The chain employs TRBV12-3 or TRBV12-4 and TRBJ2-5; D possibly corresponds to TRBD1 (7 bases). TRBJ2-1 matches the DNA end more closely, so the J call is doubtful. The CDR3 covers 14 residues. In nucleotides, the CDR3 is TGTGCCAGCAGCCCAGGGGGGTTGGGATATGAGCAGTTCTTC. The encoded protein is CASSPGGLGYEQFF.

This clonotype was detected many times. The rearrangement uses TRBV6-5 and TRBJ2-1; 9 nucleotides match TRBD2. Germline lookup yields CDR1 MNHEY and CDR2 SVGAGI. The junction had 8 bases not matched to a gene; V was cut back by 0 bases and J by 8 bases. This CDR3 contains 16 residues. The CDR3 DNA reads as TGTGCCAGCAGTTACTCGGGCGGACTAGCGATCGATGAGCAGTTCTTC. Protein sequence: CASSYSGGLAIDEQFF.

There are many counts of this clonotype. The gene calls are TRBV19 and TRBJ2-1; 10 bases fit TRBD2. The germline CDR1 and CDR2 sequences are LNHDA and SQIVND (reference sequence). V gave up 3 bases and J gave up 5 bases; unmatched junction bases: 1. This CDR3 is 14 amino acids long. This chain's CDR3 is CASSILAGDNEQFF. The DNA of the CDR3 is TGTGCCAGTAGTATCCTAGCGGGGGACAATGAGCAGTTCTTC. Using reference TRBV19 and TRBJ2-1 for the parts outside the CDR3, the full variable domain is DGGITQSPKYLFRKEGQNVTLSCEQNLNHDAMYWYRQDPGQGLRLIYYSQIVNDFQKGDIAEGYSVSREKKESFPLTVTSAQKNPTAFYLCASSILAGDNEQFFGPGTRLTVL.

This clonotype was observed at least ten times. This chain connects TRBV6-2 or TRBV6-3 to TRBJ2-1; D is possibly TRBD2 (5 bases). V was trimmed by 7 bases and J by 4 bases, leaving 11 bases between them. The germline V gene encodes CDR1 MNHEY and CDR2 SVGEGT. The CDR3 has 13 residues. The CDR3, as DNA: TGTGCCAGCATTGTAGCGAGTTACAATGAGCAGTTCTTC. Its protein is CASIVASYNEQFF.

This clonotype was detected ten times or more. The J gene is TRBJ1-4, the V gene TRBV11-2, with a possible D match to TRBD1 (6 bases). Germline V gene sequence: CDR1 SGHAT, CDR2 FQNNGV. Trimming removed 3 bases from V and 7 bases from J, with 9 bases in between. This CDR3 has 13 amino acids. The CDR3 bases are TGTGCCAGCAGCTTGGGACAAGGTGAAAAACTGTTTTTT. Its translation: CASSLGQGEKLFF.

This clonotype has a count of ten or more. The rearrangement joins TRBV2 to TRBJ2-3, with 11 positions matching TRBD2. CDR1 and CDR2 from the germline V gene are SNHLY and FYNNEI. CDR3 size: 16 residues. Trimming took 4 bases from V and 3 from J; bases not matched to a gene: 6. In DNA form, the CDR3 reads TGTGCCAGCAGTGGACCTAGCGGGAGGTCGACAGATACGCAGTATTTT. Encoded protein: CASSGPSGRSTDTQYF.

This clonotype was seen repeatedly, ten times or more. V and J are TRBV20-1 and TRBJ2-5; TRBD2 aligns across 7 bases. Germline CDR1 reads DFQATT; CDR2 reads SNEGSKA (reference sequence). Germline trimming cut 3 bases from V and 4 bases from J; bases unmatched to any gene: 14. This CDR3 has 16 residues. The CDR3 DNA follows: TGCAGTGCTAGCCCCACGGTGGGGGGGTGGGGAGAGACCCAGTACTTC. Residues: CSASPTVGGWGETQYF.